This TCR beta chain was documented in a study of T cell changes during pregnancy in multiple sclerosis. The data were produced by immunoSEQ multiplex PCR, yet TCRdb's version contains in-frame clones alone and is incomplete. The sample shows tens of thousands of clones, 93% of them seen only once. Source: peripheral blood, taken in the second trimester of pregnancy. This TCR was sampled from a female donor with multiple sclerosis, enrolled in a pregnancy study.

CDR3 region: CASSRGAGELFF. The CDR3 DNA reads as TGCGCCAGCAGCCGGGGGGCCGGGGAGCTGTTTTTT. V and J are TRBV4-1 and TRBJ2-2, with D perhaps matching TRBD2 (6 bases). Germline V gene lookup returns CDR1 MGHRA and CDR2 YSYEKL. The CDR3 length is 12 residues. Trimming took off 4 bases at V and 6 bases at J, with 6 bases between the two ends.